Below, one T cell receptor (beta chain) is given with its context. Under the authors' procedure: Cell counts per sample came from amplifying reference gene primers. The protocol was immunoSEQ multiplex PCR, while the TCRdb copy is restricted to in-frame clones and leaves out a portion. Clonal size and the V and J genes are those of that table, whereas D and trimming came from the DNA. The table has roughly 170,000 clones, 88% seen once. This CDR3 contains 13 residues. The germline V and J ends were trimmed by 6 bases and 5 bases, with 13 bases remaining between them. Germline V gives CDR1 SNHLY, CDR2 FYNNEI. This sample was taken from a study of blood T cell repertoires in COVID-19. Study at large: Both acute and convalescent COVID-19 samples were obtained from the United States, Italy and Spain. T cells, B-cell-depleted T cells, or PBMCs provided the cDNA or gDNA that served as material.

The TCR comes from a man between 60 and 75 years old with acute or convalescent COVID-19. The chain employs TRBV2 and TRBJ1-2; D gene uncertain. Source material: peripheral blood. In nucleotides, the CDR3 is TGTGCCAGCAGGGAGGACTCACCTTATGGCTACACCTTC. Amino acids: CASREDSPYGYTF.